The present entry profiles one TCR beta chain with its context. The target antigen is unknown. This sample is drawn from a study of shared clonotypes between healthy human individuals. Whole-study findings and limits: Rarefaction gave evidence that sorted-subset sequencing remained incomplete despite large depth. The donor pool, a small one, limited the genetic and exposure-history diversity represented.

Deep-level assay runs were performed. Clones were read by immunoSEQ multiplex PCR, and TCRdb kept only the in-frame ones, dropping some. The sample lists 1.4 million to 1.5 million clones; approximately 96% were seen once. Germline V gene data show CDR1 as MDHEN and CDR2 as SYDVKM. Between the trimmed V and J ends, which lost 2 bases and 1 base, there was a span of 6 bases. There are 15 residues in the CDR3. This sequence joins TRBV28 and TRBJ2-6; D is ambiguous. Sequenced: naive CD4+ T cells sorted from blood. The subset is: CD45RA+ positively selected. The TCR sequence derives from a man aged 25 to 40 in good health. The CDR3 DNA is TGTGCCAGCAGTTTAATGAGATCTGGGGCCAACGTCCTGACTTTC. It encodes CASSLMRSGANVLTF. The full variable domain, its missing parts supplied by reference TRBV28 and TRBJ2-6, is DVKVTQSSRYLVKRTGEKVFLECVQDMDHENMFWYRQDPGLGLRLIYFSYDVKMKEKGDIPEGYSVSREKKERFSLILESASTNQTSMYLCASSLMRSGANVLTFGAGSRLTVL.